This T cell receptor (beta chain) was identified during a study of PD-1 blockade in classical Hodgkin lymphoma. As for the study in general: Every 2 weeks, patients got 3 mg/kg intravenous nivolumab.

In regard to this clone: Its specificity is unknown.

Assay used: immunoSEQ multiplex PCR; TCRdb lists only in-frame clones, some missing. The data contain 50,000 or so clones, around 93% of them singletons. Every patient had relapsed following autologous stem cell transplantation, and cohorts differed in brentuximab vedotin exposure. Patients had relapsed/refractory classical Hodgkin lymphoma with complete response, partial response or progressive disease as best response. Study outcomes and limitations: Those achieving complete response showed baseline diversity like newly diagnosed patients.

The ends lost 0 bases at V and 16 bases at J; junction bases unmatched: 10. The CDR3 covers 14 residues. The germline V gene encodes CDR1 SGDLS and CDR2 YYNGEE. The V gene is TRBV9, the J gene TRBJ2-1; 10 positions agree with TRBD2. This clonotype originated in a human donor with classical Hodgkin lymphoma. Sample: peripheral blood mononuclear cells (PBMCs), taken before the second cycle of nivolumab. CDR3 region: CASSVGPSGGFSFF. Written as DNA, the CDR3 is TGTGCCAGCAGCGTAGGTCCTAGCGGGGGTTTTTCCTTCTTC.